A selection of T cell receptor beta chains follows, all from one sample in a study of blood T cell repertoires in COVID-19. Clones were read by immunoSEQ multiplex PCR, and TCRdb kept only the in-frame ones, dropping some. The sample records some 140,000 clones, 65% to 80% being singletons. Material: peripheral blood. Every receptor here comes from a man aged 55 to 70 with acute or convalescent COVID-19. CDR3s include the opening cysteine and the closing phenylalanine or tryptophan. D genes are given only for firm matches. The size of a clone is reported for some rows only, either as once, few or many, or as a class for expanded clones.

j_gene: TRBJ1-2; abundance: NA; v_gene: TRBV19; d_gene: NA; CDR3nt: TGTGCCAGTAGTATTGGGCAGTTCTATGGCTACACCTTC; CDR3aa: CASSIGQFYGYTF
j_gene: TRBJ2-2; abundance: NA; v_gene: TRBV27; d_gene: NA; CDR3nt: TGTGCCACCAACCCGAGCGGGTACACCGGGGAGCTGTTTTTT; CDR3aa: CATNPSGYTGELFF
j_gene: TRBJ2-2; abundance: NA; v_gene: TRBV11-3; d_gene: NA; CDR3nt: TGTGCCAGCAGCGCCAGCAGGATGCTCCACACCGGGGAGCTGTTTTTT; CDR3aa: CASSASRMLHTGELFF
j_gene: TRBJ1-5; abundance: few; v_gene: TRBV30; d_gene: NA; CDR3nt: TGTGCCTGGAACCAGGGGCCCAATCAGCCCCAGCATTTT; CDR3aa: CAWNQGPNQPQHF
j_gene: TRBJ1-5; abundance: once; v_gene: TRBV28; d_gene: NA; CDR3nt: TGTGCCAGCAGTGAGCCGACAAGGAGGGCACGACAGCCCCAGCATTTT; CDR3aa: CASSEPTRRARQPQHF
j_gene: TRBJ1-3; abundance: NA; v_gene: TRBV28; d_gene: NA; CDR3nt: TGTGCCAGCAGTTTACAGTTCTCGCCCTCTGGAAACACCATATATTTT; CDR3aa: CASSLQFSPSGNTIYF
j_gene: TRBJ1-5; abundance: NA; v_gene: TRBV19; d_gene: NA; CDR3nt: TGTGCCAGTAGGAGAGACTTGGACAGAAGAAATCAGCCCCAGCATTTT; CDR3aa: CASRRDLDRRNQPQHF
j_gene: TRBJ2-5; abundance: NA; v_gene: TRBV7-2; d_gene: NA; CDR3nt: TGTGCCAGCAGCTTTGACAGGGCCCGGGGGGAGACCCAGTACTTC; CDR3aa: CASSFDRARGETQYF
j_gene: TRBJ1-1; abundance: NA; v_gene: TRBV6-5; d_gene: NA; CDR3nt: TGTGCCAGCAACTACGCCATGAACACTGAAGCTTTCTTT; CDR3aa: CASNYAMNTEAFF
j_gene: TRBJ2-3; abundance: NA; v_gene: TRBV7-2; d_gene: TRBD2; CDR3nt: TGTGCCAGCAGCTCTCGGACTCCTGGCGGGAGACGGACAGATACGCAGTATTTT; CDR3aa: CASSSRTPGGRRTDTQYF
j_gene: TRBJ2-6; abundance: NA; v_gene: TRBV6-5; d_gene: NA; CDR3nt: TGTGCCACCTCCTCTAGGGGGGCCAACGTCCTGACTTTC; CDR3aa: CATSSRGANVLTF
j_gene: TRBJ2-5; abundance: NA; v_gene: TRBV19; d_gene: NA; CDR3nt: TGTGCCAGTGCTACGGGAACCGGGCAGGGGGAGACCCAGTACTTC; CDR3aa: CASATGTGQGETQYF
j_gene: TRBJ2-2; abundance: NA; v_gene: TRBV7-2; d_gene: NA; CDR3nt: TGTGCCAGCAGTCCCGACAGAACGAACACCGGGGAGCTGTTTTTT; CDR3aa: CASSPDRTNTGELFF
j_gene: TRBJ2-3; abundance: NA; v_gene: TRBV19; d_gene: TRBD1; CDR3nt: TGTGCCAGTAGTAAAGCCTCCGGGACAGGGATGGCAGATACGCAGTATTTT; CDR3aa: CASSKASGTGMADTQYF
j_gene: TRBJ2-3; abundance: NA; v_gene: TRBV6-2/TRBV6-3; d_gene: NA; CDR3nt: TGTGCCAGCAGTTCAGATGGAGATACGCAGTATTTT; CDR3aa: CASSSDGDTQYF
j_gene: TRBJ2-7; abundance: NA; v_gene: TRBV28; d_gene: NA; CDR3nt: TGTGCCAGCAGTCTAGGGACGGGAGCCTACGAGCAGTACTTC; CDR3aa: CASSLGTGAYEQYF
j_gene: TRBJ1-5; abundance: NA; v_gene: TRBV19; d_gene: TRBD1; CDR3nt: TGTGCCAGTGCCGACAGGGGGAAGCAGCCCCAGCATTTT; CDR3aa: CASADRGKQPQHF
j_gene: TRBJ2-5; abundance: NA; v_gene: TRBV5-1; d_gene: TRBD1; CDR3nt: TGCGCCAGCAGCTTGGGGACAGGGGGAGAGACCCAGTACTTC; CDR3aa: CASSLGTGGETQYF
j_gene: TRBJ2-1; abundance: once; v_gene: TRBV28; d_gene: NA; CDR3nt: TGTGCCAGCAGTTCCCCCGGCGGGTACAATGAGCAGTTCTTC; CDR3aa: CASSSPGGYNEQFF
j_gene: TRBJ1-2; abundance: NA; v_gene: TRBV10-3; d_gene: NA; CDR3nt: TGTGCCTCAAGGCCAGGGTTAAACTATGGCTACACCTTC; CDR3aa: CASRPGLNYGYTF
j_gene: TRBJ2-1; abundance: NA; v_gene: TRBV29-1; d_gene: TRBD2; CDR3nt: TGCAGCGTTGATAAGACTAGCGGGAGGGGAAATGAGCAGTTCTTC; CDR3aa: CSVDKTSGRGNEQFF
j_gene: TRBJ1-2; abundance: NA; v_gene: TRBV7-9; d_gene: NA; CDR3nt: TGTGCCAGCAGCTCCTGGCTTGGCTACACCTTC; CDR3aa: CASSSWLGYTF
j_gene: TRBJ2-3; abundance: NA; v_gene: TRBV2; d_gene: TRBD2; CDR3nt: TGTGCCAGCAACCTAGCGGGAGTGGAAGATACGCAGTATTTT; CDR3aa: CASNLAGVEDTQYF
j_gene: TRBJ1-1; abundance: NA; v_gene: TRBV30; d_gene: NA; CDR3nt: TGTGCCTGGAGCTTGACAGGTCGTACTGAAGCTTTCTTT; CDR3aa: CAWSLTGRTEAFF
j_gene: TRBJ2-7; abundance: NA; v_gene: TRBV27; d_gene: NA; CDR3nt: TGTGCCAGTAGAGCACTAGAAGCCTACGAGCAGTACTTC; CDR3aa: CASRALEAYEQYF
j_gene: TRBJ2-1; abundance: NA; v_gene: TRBV9; d_gene: NA; CDR3nt: TGTGCCAGCAGCGTAGGGAGGGGTTTCTACAATGAGCAGTTCTTC; CDR3aa: CASSVGRGFYNEQFF
j_gene: TRBJ2-7; abundance: NA; v_gene: TRBV3-1/TRBV3-2; d_gene: NA; CDR3nt: TGTGCCAGCAGCCAGGAGAGTCCACACGAGCAGTACTTC; CDR3aa: CASSQESPHEQYF
j_gene: TRBJ1-5; abundance: NA; v_gene: TRBV18; d_gene: NA; CDR3nt: TGTGCCAGCTCACCGCAGGGTTCCTATCAGCCCCAGCATTTT; CDR3aa: CASSPQGSYQPQHF
j_gene: TRBJ1-6; abundance: NA; v_gene: TRBV25-1; d_gene: NA; CDR3nt: TGTGCCAGCAGTGAATATCGGGGAGTTAATTCACCCCTCCACTTT; CDR3aa: CASSEYRGVNSPLHF
j_gene: TRBJ2-2; abundance: few; v_gene: TRBV7-3; d_gene: NA; CDR3nt: TGTGCCAGCAGCAGTCAGGGTTACACCGGGGAGCTGTTTTTT; CDR3aa: CASSSQGYTGELFF
j_gene: TRBJ2-1; abundance: NA; v_gene: TRBV5-5; d_gene: NA; CDR3nt: TGTGCCAGCAGCTTGGAACAGATTAATGAGCAGTTCTTC; CDR3aa: CASSLEQINEQFF
j_gene: TRBJ2-1; abundance: few; v_gene: TRBV28; d_gene: TRBD2; CDR3nt: TGTGCCAGCAGTTTTTCGACTAGCGGAACCATCTCCAACAATGAGCAGTTCTTC; CDR3aa: CASSFSTSGTISNNEQFF
j_gene: TRBJ1-4; abundance: NA; v_gene: TRBV18; d_gene: NA; CDR3nt: TGTGCCAGCTCACCACGGGTAAGGGGCCATCAAGAAAAACTGTTTTTT; CDR3aa: CASSPRVRGHQEKLFF
j_gene: TRBJ1-6; abundance: NA; v_gene: TRBV27; d_gene: NA; CDR3nt: TGTGCCAGCAGTTTCCGGGATCCTTATAATTCACCCCTCCACTTT; CDR3aa: CASSFRDPYNSPLHF
j_gene: TRBJ1-4; abundance: NA; v_gene: TRBV5-6; d_gene: NA; CDR3nt: TGTGCCAGCAGCTTGGGAGGGAGCCGTGAAAAACTGTTTTTT; CDR3aa: CASSLGGSREKLFF
j_gene: TRBJ2-6; abundance: NA; v_gene: TRBV20-1; d_gene: NA; CDR3nt: TGCAGTGCTAGTTTAGGGGTCACTGGGGCCAACGTCCTGACTTTC; CDR3aa: CSASLGVTGANVLTF
j_gene: TRBJ2-7; abundance: NA; v_gene: TRBV29-1; d_gene: NA; CDR3nt: TGCAGCGTTCGCAGGGAACACGAGCAGTACTTC; CDR3aa: CSVRREHEQYF
j_gene: TRBJ1-2; abundance: NA; v_gene: TRBV5-3; d_gene: NA; CDR3nt: TGTGCCAGAAGCTCAGGGCGCTATGGCTACACCTTC; CDR3aa: CARSSGRYGYTF
j_gene: TRBJ2-7; abundance: few; v_gene: TRBV2; d_gene: TRBD1; CDR3nt: TGTGCCAGCAGTGGCGCGACAGGGACAACTTACGAGCAGTACTTC; CDR3aa: CASSGATGTTYEQYF
j_gene: TRBJ2-2; abundance: NA; v_gene: TRBV3-1/TRBV3-2; d_gene: TRBD1; CDR3nt: TGTGCCAGCAGCCAAGATCTGACAGGGCTGACCGGGGAGCTGTTTTTT; CDR3aa: CASSQDLTGLTGELFF
j_gene: TRBJ2-7; abundance: NA; v_gene: TRBV5-1; d_gene: NA; CDR3nt: TGCGCCAGCAGCCGGGGGTGGGGTTTACTCTACGAGCAGTACTTC; CDR3aa: CASSRGWGLLYEQYF
j_gene: TRBJ2-5; abundance: NA; v_gene: TRBV6-5; d_gene: TRBD1; CDR3nt: TGTGCCAGCAGGGACAGGGGGTTCCAAGAGACCCAGTACTTC; CDR3aa: CASRDRGFQETQYF
j_gene: TRBJ1-6; abundance: NA; v_gene: TRBV28; d_gene: TRBD1; CDR3nt: TGTGCCAGCAGCCCATCGACAGGGGGTTATAATTCACCCCTCCACTTT; CDR3aa: CASSPSTGGYNSPLHF
j_gene: TRBJ2-7; abundance: NA; v_gene: TRBV19; d_gene: NA; CDR3nt: TGTGCCAGTAGTCGATCCTCGGGGGTCTCCTCCTACGAGCAGTACTTC; CDR3aa: CASSRSSGVSSYEQYF
j_gene: TRBJ2-1; abundance: NA; v_gene: TRBV5-1; d_gene: TRBD2; CDR3nt: TGCGCCAGCAGCAGTGGCGGGGGGTTCTACAATGAGCAGTTCTTC; CDR3aa: CASSSGGGFYNEQFF
j_gene: TRBJ1-1; abundance: NA; v_gene: TRBV14; d_gene: TRBD1; CDR3nt: TGTGCCAGCAGCCAAGAACTTCCAACAGGGGGACGGGCCACTGAAGCTTTCTTT; CDR3aa: CASSQELPTGGRATEAFF
j_gene: TRBJ1-6; abundance: few; v_gene: TRBV5-1; d_gene: TRBD1; CDR3nt: TGCGCCAGCAGCTTGGGTATATTCGGGACAGATAATTCACCCCTCCACTTT; CDR3aa: CASSLGIFGTDNSPLHF
j_gene: TRBJ2-2; abundance: NA; v_gene: TRBV28; d_gene: NA; CDR3nt: TGTGCCAGCAGTTTTGGAGCGGGCGGGCCGGGTACCGGGGAGCTGTTTTTT; CDR3aa: CASSFGAGGPGTGELFF
j_gene: TRBJ1-2; abundance: NA; v_gene: TRBV19; d_gene: TRBD1; CDR3nt: TGTGCCAGTAGTATACCCCCAGGACAGGGGGCTAAAGGCGTTGGCTACACCTTC; CDR3aa: CASSIPPGQGAKGVGYTF
j_gene: TRBJ1-5; abundance: NA; v_gene: TRBV5-6; d_gene: NA; CDR3nt: TGTGCCAGCAGCCTGTATAGAGGCCTCAATCAGCCCCAGCATTTT; CDR3aa: CASSLYRGLNQPQHF
j_gene: TRBJ1-1; abundance: few; v_gene: TRBV28; d_gene: NA; CDR3nt: TGTGCCAGCAGTTTTGGGGCACCCAGCGAAGCTTTCTTT; CDR3aa: CASSFGAPSEAFF
j_gene: TRBJ1-6; abundance: NA; v_gene: TRBV9; d_gene: NA; CDR3nt: TGTGCCAGCAGCGCCTCCTCGGAGTCACCCCTCCACTTT; CDR3aa: CASSASSESPLHF
j_gene: TRBJ2-7; abundance: NA; v_gene: TRBV7-8; d_gene: TRBD2; CDR3nt: TGTGCCAGCAGCTTAACCCGGGAGGCTAGCGAGCAGTACTTC; CDR3aa: CASSLTREASEQYF
j_gene: TRBJ1-2; abundance: NA; v_gene: TRBV5-1; d_gene: TRBD1; CDR3nt: TGCGCCAGTCGACAGGGGGCTAACTATGGCTACACCTTC; CDR3aa: CASRQGANYGYTF